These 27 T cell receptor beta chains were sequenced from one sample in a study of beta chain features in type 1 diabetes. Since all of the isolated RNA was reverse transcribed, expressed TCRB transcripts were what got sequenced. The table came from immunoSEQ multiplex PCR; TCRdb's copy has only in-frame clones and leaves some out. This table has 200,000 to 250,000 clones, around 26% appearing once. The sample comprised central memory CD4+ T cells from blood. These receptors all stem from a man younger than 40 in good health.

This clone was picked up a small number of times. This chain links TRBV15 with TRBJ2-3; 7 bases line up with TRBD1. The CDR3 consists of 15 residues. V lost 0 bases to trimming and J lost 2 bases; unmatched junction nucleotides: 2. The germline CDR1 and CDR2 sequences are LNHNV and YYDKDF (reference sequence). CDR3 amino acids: CATSREQGLTDTQYF. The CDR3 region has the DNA TGTGCCACCAGCAGAGAACAGGGGCTCACAGATACGCAGTATTTT.

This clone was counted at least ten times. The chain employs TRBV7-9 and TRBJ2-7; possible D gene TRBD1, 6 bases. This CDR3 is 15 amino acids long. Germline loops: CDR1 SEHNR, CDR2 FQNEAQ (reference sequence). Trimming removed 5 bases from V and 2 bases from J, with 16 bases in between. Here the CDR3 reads CASSPRGPEAYEQYF. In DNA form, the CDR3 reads TGTGCCAGCAGCCCCAGGGGACCAGAAGCCTACGAGCAGTACTTC. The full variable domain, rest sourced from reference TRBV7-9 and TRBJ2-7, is DTGVSQNPRHKITKRGQNVTFRCDPISEHNRLYWYRQTLGQGPEFLTYFQNEAQLEKSRLLSDRFSAERPKGSFSTLEIQRTEQGDSAMYLCASSPRGPEAYEQYFGPGTRLTVT.

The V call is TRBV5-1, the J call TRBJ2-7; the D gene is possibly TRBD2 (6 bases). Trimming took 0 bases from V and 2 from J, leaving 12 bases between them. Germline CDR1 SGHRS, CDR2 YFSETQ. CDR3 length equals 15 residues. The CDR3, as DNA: TGCGCCAGCAGCTTGGCCGGAGGGCACACCTACGAGCAGTACTTC. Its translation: CASSLAGGHTYEQYF. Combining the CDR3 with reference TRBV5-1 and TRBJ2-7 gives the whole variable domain KAGVTQTPRYLIKTRGQQVTLSCSPISGHRSVSWYQQTPGQGLQFLFEYFSETQRNKGNFPGRFSGRQFSNSRSEMNVSTLELGDSALYLCASSLAGGHTYEQYFGPGTRLTVT.

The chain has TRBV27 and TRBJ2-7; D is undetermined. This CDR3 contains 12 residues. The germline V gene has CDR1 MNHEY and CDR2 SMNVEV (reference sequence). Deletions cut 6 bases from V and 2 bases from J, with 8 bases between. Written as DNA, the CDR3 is TGTGCCAGCAGGACTGGCACCTACGAGCAGTACTTC. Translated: CASRTGTYEQYF.

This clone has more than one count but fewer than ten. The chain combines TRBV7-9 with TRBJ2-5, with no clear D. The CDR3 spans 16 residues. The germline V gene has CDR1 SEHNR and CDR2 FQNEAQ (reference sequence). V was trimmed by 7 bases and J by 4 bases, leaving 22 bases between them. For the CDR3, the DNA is TGTGCCAGCACCGACCCCGGGCAGGCTAGGCCAGAGACCCAGTACTTC. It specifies CASTDPGQARPETQYF.

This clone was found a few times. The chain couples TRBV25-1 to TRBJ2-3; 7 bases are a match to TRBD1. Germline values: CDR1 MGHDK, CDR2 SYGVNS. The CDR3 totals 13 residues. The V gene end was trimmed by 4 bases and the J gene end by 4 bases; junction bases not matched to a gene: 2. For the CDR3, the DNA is TGTGCCAGCAGTGGACAGGGATCAGATACGCAGTATTTT. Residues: CASSGQGSDTQYF.

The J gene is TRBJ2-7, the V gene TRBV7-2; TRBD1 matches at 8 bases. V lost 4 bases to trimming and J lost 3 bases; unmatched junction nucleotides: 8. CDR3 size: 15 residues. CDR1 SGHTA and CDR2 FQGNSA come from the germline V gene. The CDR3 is CASSSRTGLGYEQYF. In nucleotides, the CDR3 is TGTGCCAGCAGCTCCCGGACAGGGCTGGGCTACGAGCAGTACTTC. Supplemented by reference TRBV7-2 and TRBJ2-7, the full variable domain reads GAGVSQSPSNKVTEKGKDVELRCDPISGHTALYWYRQSLGQGLEFLIYFQGNSAPDKSGLPSDRFSAERTGGSVSTLTIQRTQQEDSAVYLCASSSRTGLGYEQYFGPGTRLTVT.

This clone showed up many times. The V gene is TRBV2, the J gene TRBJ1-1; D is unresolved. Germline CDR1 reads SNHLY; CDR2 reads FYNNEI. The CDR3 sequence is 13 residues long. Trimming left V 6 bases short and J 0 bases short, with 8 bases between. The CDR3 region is CASRGEMNTEAFF. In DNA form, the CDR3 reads TGTGCCAGCAGGGGAGAGATGAACACTGAAGCTTTCTTT.

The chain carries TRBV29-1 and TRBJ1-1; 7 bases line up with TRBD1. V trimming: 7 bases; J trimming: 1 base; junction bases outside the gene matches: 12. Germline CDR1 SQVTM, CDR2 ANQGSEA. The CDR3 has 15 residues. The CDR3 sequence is CSASNRRQGNTEAFF. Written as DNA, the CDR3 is TGCAGCGCTAGCAACCGGAGACAGGGGAACACTGAAGCTTTCTTT.

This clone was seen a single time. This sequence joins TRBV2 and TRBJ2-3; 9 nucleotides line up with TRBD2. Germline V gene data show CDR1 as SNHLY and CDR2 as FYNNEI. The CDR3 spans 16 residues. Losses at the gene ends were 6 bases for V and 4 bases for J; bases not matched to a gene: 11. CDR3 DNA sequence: TGTGCCAGCAGGGCTAGCGGGGTTTTCGCTTCAGATACGCAGTATTTT. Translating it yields CASRASGVFASDTQYF.

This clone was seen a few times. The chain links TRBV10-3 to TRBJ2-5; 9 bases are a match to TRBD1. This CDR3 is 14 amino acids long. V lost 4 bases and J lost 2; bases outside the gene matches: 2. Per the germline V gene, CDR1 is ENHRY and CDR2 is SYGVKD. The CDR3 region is CAISGQGDQETQYF. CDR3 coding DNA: TGTGCCATCAGTGGACAGGGGGATCAAGAGACCCAGTACTTC.

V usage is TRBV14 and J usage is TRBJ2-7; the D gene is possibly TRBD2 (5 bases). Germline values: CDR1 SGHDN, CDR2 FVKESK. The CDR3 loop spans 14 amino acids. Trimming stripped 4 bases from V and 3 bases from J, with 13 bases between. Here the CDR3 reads CASSPPSLLYEQYF. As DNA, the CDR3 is TGTGCCAGCAGCCCCCCTAGCCTACTCTACGAGCAGTACTTC.

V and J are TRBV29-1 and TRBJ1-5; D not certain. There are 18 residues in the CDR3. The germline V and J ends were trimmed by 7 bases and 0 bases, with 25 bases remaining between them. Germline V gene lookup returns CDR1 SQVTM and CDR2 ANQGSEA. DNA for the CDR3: TGCAGCGCTCTATTCACAGAGGTCAACTACCATAGCAATCAGCCCCAGCATTTT. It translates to CSALFTEVNYHSNQPQHF.

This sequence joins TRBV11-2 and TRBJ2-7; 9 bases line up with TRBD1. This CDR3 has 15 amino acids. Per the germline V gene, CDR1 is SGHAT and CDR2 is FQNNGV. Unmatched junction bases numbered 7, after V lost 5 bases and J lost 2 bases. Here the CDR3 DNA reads TGTGCCAGCAGCCTGCAGGGACAGGGTGCCTACGAGCAGTACTTC. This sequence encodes CASSLQGQGAYEQYF.

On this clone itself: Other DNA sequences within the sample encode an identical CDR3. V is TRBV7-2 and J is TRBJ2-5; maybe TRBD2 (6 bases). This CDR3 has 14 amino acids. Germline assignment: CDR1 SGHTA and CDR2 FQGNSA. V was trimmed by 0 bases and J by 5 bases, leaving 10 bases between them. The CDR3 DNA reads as TGTGCCAGCAGCTTAGCCGGGAGAGGGGAGACCCAGTACTTC. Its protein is CASSLAGRGETQYF. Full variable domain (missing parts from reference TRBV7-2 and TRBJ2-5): GAGVSQSPSNKVTEKGKDVELRCDPISGHTALYWYRQSLGQGLEFLIYFQGNSAPDKSGLPSDRFSAERTGGSVSTLTIQRTQQEDSAVYLCASSLAGRGETQYFGPGTRLLVL.

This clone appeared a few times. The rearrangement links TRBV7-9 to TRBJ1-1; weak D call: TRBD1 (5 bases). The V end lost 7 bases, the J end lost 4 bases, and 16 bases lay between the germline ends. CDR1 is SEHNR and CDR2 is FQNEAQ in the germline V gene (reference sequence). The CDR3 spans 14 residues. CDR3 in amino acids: CASNNQGDLTEAFF. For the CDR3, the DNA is TGTGCCAGCAACAATCAGGGAGATCTCACTGAAGCTTTCTTT. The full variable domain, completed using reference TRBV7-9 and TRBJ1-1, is DTGVSQNPRHKITKRGQNVTFRCDPISEHNRLYWYRQTLGQGPEFLTYFQNEAQLEKSRLLSDRFSAERPKGSFSTLEIQRTEQGDSAMYLCASNNQGDLTEAFFGQGTRLTVV.

CDR3 nucleotides: TGTGCCAGCAGCAATTGGACAGGGGGAAACGAGCAGTACTTC. This gives the protein CASSNWTGGNEQYF. This chain links TRBV21-1 with TRBJ2-7; the D call TRBD1 from the table was never checked on the DNA. TRBV21-1 is designated a pseudogene. CDR3 length: 14 residues.

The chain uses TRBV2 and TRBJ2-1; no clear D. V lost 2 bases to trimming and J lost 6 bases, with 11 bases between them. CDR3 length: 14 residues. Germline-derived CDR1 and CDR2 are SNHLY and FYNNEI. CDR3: CASSETRAGNEQFF. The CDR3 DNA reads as TGTGCCAGCAGTGAAACGCGCGCTGGCAATGAGCAGTTCTTC.

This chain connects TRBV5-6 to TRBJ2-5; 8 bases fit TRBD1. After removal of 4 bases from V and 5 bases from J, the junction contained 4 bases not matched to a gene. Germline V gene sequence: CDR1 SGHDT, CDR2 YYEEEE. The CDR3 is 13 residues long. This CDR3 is CASSQWTGETQYF. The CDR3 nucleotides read TGTGCCAGCAGCCAGTGGACAGGGGAGACCCAGTACTTC. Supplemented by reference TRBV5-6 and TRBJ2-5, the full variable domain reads DAGVTQSPTHLIKTRGQQVTLRCSPKSGHDTVSWYQQALGQGPQFIFQYYEEEERQRGNFPDRFSGHQFPNYSSELNVNALLLGDSALYLCASSQWTGETQYFGPGTRLLVL.

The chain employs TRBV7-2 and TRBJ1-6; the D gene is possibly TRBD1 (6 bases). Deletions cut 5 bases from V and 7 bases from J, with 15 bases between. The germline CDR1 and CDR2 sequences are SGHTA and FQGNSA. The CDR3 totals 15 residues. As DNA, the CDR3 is TGTGCCAGCAGCCCTCGAGGACAGAAGAATTCACCCCTCCACTTT. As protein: CASSPRGQKNSPLHF.

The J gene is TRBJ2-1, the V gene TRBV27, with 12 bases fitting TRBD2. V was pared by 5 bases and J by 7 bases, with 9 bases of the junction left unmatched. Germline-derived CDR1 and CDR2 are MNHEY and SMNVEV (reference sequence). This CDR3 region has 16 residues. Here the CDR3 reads CASSRLAGEGLNEQFF. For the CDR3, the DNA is TGTGCCAGCAGTAGACTAGCGGGAGAAGGCCTTAATGAGCAGTTCTTC.

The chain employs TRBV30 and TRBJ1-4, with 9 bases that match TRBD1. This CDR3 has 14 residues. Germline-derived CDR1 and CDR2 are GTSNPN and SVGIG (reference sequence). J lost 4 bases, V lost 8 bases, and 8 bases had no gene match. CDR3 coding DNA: TGTGCCGCCGCACGGACAGGGGATAATGAAAAACTGTTTTTT. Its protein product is CAAARTGDNEKLFF.

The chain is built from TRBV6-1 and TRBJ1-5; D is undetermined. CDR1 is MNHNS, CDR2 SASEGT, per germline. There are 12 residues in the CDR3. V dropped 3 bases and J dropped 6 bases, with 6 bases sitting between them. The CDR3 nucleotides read TGTGCCAGCAGTGATATTGGTCAGCCCCAGCATTTT. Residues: CASSDIGQPQHF.

DNA of the CDR3: TGTGCCAGCAGCTACAGGGGGCGCCCCACTGAAGCTTTCTTT. Amino acid sequence: CASSYRGRPTEAFF. The V call is TRBV5-4, the J call TRBJ1-1; TRBD1 matches 9 bases. With 3 bases clipped from V and 4 bases from J, the junction kept 4 bases outside the gene matches. Germline assignment: CDR1 SGHNT and CDR2 YYREEE (reference sequence). The CDR3 has 14 residues.

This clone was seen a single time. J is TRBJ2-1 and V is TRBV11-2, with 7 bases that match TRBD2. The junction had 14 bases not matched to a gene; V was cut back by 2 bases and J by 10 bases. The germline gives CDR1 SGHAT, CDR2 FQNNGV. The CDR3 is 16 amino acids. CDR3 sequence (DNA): TGTGCCAGCAGCTTAATGATCGGCGGGAGTGATTGGGAGCAGTTCTTC. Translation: CASSLMIGGSDWEQFF.

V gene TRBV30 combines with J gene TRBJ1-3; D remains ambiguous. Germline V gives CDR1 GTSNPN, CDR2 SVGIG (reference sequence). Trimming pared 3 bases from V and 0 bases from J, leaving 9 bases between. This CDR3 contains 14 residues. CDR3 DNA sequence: TGTGCCTGGAGGTCGACGTCCTCTGGAAACACCATATATTTT. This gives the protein CAWRSTSSGNTIYF.

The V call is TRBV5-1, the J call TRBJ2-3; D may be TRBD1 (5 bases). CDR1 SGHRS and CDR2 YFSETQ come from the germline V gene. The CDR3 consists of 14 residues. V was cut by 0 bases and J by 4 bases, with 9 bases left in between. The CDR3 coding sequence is TGCGCCAGCAGCTTGGGACAGATCTCAGATACGCAGTATTTT. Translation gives CASSLGQISDTQYF.